This T cell receptor beta chain was found in a study of blood T cell repertoires in COVID-19. The assay was immunoSEQ multiplex PCR, and TCRdb's table has in-frame clones only and misses some. The profile shows roughly 200,000 clones, 80% to 90% of them singletons. With 2 bases removed from V and 2 bases from J, the gap between germline ends came to 15 bases. CDR1 and CDR2 from the germline V gene are KGHSH and LQKENI. The CDR3 loop spans 16 amino acids. The sample was PBMCs or T cells enriched from blood (not recorded which). V and J are TRBV18 and TRBJ1-1, with D perhaps matching TRBD1 (5 bases). The TCR was taken from a man aged 30 to 45 in a cohort exposed to, infected with or recovered from COVID-19 (not recorded which). The CDR3 DNA reads TGTGCCAGCTCACCATCCACAACGACAGTTAACACTGAAGCTTTCTTT. Protein sequence: CASSPSTTTVNTEAFF.